Shown below are 32 T cell receptor beta chains from a single sample sequenced in a study of T cell changes during pregnancy in multiple sclerosis. Assay used: immunoSEQ multiplex PCR; TCRdb lists only in-frame clones, some missing. The data hold some 71,000 clones, with approximately 91% observed a single time. The source was peripheral blood, collected in the third trimester of pregnancy. The receptors stem from a female donor with multiple sclerosis, enrolled in a pregnancy study.

The rearrangement links TRBV7-8 to TRBJ1-3; D is possibly TRBD1 (6 bases). Trimming removed 3 bases from V and 2 bases from J, with 11 bases in between. CDR3 length: 15 residues. Germline V CDR1 and CDR2: SGHVS, FQNEAQ. CDR3 region: CASSLPGAAGNTIYF. The CDR3 DNA reads TGTGCCAGCAGCTTGCCAGGGGCGGCTGGAAACACCATATATTTT. Full variable domain (rest looked up from reference TRBV7-8 and TRBJ1-3): GAGVSQSPRYKVAKRGQDVALRCDPISGHVSLFWYQQALGQGPEFLTYFQNEAQLDKSGLPSDRFFAERPEGSVSTLKIQRTQQEDSAVYLCASSLPGAAGNTIYFGEGSWLTVV.

This rearrangement joins TRBV7-3 to TRBJ2-1, with D hard to call. The CDR3 has 15 residues. Germline CDR1 is SGHTA and CDR2 is FQGTGA. Trimming removed 3 bases from V and 0 bases from J, with 9 bases in between. The CDR3 DNA follows: TGTGCCAGCAGCTTGAGCTCGAGCTCCTACAATGAGCAGTTCTTC. This encodes CASSLSSSSYNEQFF.

This clone was found once. One end of the junction does not line up with germline, which may come from a read error. The CDR3 DNA sequence: TGTGCCAGCTCTTTACAGAGCGGGACAGGGAGTGGAATCTTC. It encodes CASSLQSGTGSGIF. This chain uses TRBV7-2 with TRBJ2-1; TRBD1 aligns across 9 bases. Germline V CDR1 and CDR2: SGHTA, FQGNSA. The CDR3 contains 14 residues.

This clone was seen repeatedly, ten times or more. V gene TRBV5-1 combines with J gene TRBJ1-6, with unresolved D. The length of the CDR3 is 16 residues. The germline gives CDR1 SGHRS, CDR2 YFSETQ. The V gene lost 1 base and the J gene lost 4 bases, with 12 bases spanning the gap. Written as DNA, the CDR3 is TGCGCCAGCAGCTTGTCTGGTGGAGGGTATAATTCACCCCTCCACTTT. Its protein product is CASSLSGGGYNSPLHF. Together with reference TRBV5-1 and TRBJ1-6, the CDR3 gives the full variable domain: KAGVTQTPRYLIKTRGQQVTLSCSPISGHRSVSWYQQTPGQGLQFLFEYFSETQRNKGNFPGRFSGRQFSNSRSEMNVSTLELGDSALYLCASSLSGGGYNSPLHFGNGTRLTVT.

V gene TRBV18 combines with J gene TRBJ1-1; D possibly corresponds to TRBD1 (5 bases). Germline V gene data show CDR1 as KGHSH and CDR2 as LQKENI. This CDR3 has 15 amino acids. With 3 bases removed from V and 5 bases from J, the gap between germline ends came to 16 bases. CDR3 sequence: CASSPMQGIGTEAFF. Here the CDR3 DNA reads TGTGCCAGCTCACCTATGCAGGGTATCGGAACTGAAGCTTTCTTT.

This CDR3 is CASSPPKGASYGYTF. In DNA form, the CDR3 reads TGTGCCAGCTCACCACCAAAGGGGGCGTCCTATGGCTACACCTTC. This chain joins TRBV18 and TRBJ1-2; 7 positions match TRBD1. Germline CDR1 is KGHSH and CDR2 is LQKENI. V trimming: 0 bases; J trimming: 4 bases; junction bases outside the gene matches: 5. This CDR3 region has 15 residues.

The chain uses TRBV13 and TRBJ1-2; possible D gene TRBD1, 5 bases. CDR1 PRHDT and CDR2 FYEKMQ come from the germline V gene (reference sequence). V lost 3 bases to trimming and J lost 6 bases, with 11 bases between them. This CDR3 is built from 13 residues. CDR3 DNA sequence: TGTGCCAGCAGCTTTCAAGGGGTCCATGGCTACACCTTC. This sequence encodes CASSFQGVHGYTF.

The genes are TRBV5-1 and TRBJ1-2; D not resolved. The CDR3 loop spans 13 amino acids. V was shortened by 3 bases and J by 4 bases, with 10 bases between the two germline ends. In germline, CDR1 is SGHRS, CDR2 YFSETQ. The CDR3 sequence is CASSSTGSYGYTF. The DNA for the CDR3 is TGCGCCAGCAGCTCAACCGGGAGCTATGGCTACACCTTC.

The rearrangement links TRBV6-5 to TRBJ2-3, with D perhaps matching TRBD2 (6 bases). Germline V CDR1 and CDR2: MNHEY, SVGAGI. V lost 6 bases and J lost 2, with 9 bases in between. This CDR3 is built from 13 residues. The CDR3 DNA sequence: TGTGCCAGCAGCGGGACTCTCACAGATACGCAGTATTTT. This translates into CASSGTLTDTQYF.

The V gene is TRBV6-5, the J gene TRBJ1-1; D gene ambiguous. Germline CDR1 and CDR2: MNHEY and SVGAGI. Trimming left V 8 bases short and J 4 bases short, with 11 bases between. The CDR3 length is 12 residues. The CDR3 coding sequence is TGTGCCAGCTCAGGTTTCTTCACTGAAGCTTTCTTT. Its translation: CASSGFFTEAFF.

The chain links TRBV6-6 to TRBJ1-1; 9 bases map to TRBD1. The germline CDR1 and CDR2 sequences are MNHNY and SVGAGI (reference sequence). After removal of 6 bases from V and 5 bases from J, the junction contained 10 bases not matched to a gene. The CDR3 extends over 15 amino acids. The CDR3 region is CASSPWTGVRTEAFF. The CDR3 nucleotides are TGTGCCAGCAGCCCCTGGACAGGGGTAAGGACTGAAGCTTTCTTT.

The rearrangement joins TRBV4-3 to TRBJ2-7, with D perhaps TRBD1 (5 bases). In germline, CDR1 is LGHNA, CDR2 YSLEER. This CDR3 is built from 13 residues. Trimming removed 2 bases from V and 3 bases from J, with 8 bases in between. CDR3 DNA: TGCGCCAGCAGCCAAAACAGGCGCTACGAGCAGTACTTC. Translating gives CASSQNRRYEQYF.

The chain combines TRBV7-8 with TRBJ1-5; TRBD1 might be the D (5 bases). Trimming pared 8 bases from V and 3 bases from J, leaving 11 bases between. CDR3 length equals 13 residues. CDR1 and CDR2 from the germline V gene are SGHVS and FQNEAQ. The CDR3 here is CASSGSPNQPQHF. The CDR3 nucleotides read TGTGCCAGCTCAGGGTCCCCCAATCAGCCCCAGCATTTT.

The chain is built from TRBV7-9 and TRBJ2-7; no clear D gene. Trimming took off 5 bases at V and 3 bases at J, with 5 bases between the two ends. Germline lookup yields CDR1 SEHNR and CDR2 FQNEAQ (reference sequence). The CDR3 runs 11 residues. The CDR3 region has the DNA TGTGCCAGCAGCCCAGGCTACGAGCAGTACTTC. Translation: CASSPGYEQYF.

Regarding this clone: The identical CDR3 is also encoded by other nucleotide sequences in the sample. J is TRBJ1-1 and V is TRBV6-5; 7 positions agree with TRBD1. Unmatched junction bases numbered 4, after V lost 6 bases and J lost 3 bases. The CDR3 extends over 13 amino acids. The germline CDR1 and CDR2 sequences are MNHEY and SVGAGI. CDR3: CASSLTGDTEAFF. CDR3 sequence (DNA): TGTGCCAGCAGCCTCACAGGGGACACTGAAGCTTTCTTT.

This chain connects TRBV10-3 to TRBJ1-1; TRBD1 matches at 9 bases. J lost 6 bases, V lost 4 bases, and 6 bases had no gene match. The length of the CDR3 is 14 residues. Germline loops: CDR1 ENHRY, CDR2 SYGVKD. DNA for the CDR3: TGTGCCATCAGTGCCGGGACAGGGCGGCCTGAAGCTTTCTTT. This encodes CAISAGTGRPEAFF.

The table lists this clone with a count of one. The V gene is TRBV5-8, the J gene TRBJ1-2; TRBD1 matches at 12 bases. V dropped 4 bases and J dropped 8; count of bases not matched to a gene: 6. The CDR3 loop spans 14 amino acids. Germline V gene sequence: CDR1 SGHTS, CDR2 YDEGEE. Here the CDR3 DNA reads TGTGCCAGCAGCCGCGGGACAGGGGGCTTGGGCTACACCTTC. Translation: CASSRGTGGLGYTF.

The DNA for the CDR3 is TGTGCCAGCAGCCCTGACTGGGGCCGGGACTATGGCTACACCTTC. Protein: CASSPDWGRDYGYTF. The chain is built from TRBV7-2 and TRBJ1-2; TRBD1 is a possible D gene (5 bases). This CDR3 region has 15 residues. V was trimmed by 5 bases and J by 3 bases, leaving 16 bases between them. Germline CDR1 is SGHTA and CDR2 is FQGNSA.

The chain is built from TRBV5-6 and TRBJ2-7, with D perhaps TRBD2 (6 bases). Trimming took 4 bases from V and 0 from J, leaving 14 bases between them. The CDR3 totals 15 residues. Germline CDR1 is SGHDT and CDR2 is YYEEEE. This chain's CDR3 is CASSTARGSSYEQYF. The CDR3 DNA reads as TGTGCCAGCAGCACGGCACGGGGGAGCTCCTACGAGCAGTACTTC. Full variable domain (outside the CDR3, taken from reference TRBV5-6 and TRBJ2-7): DAGVTQSPTHLIKTRGQQVTLRCSPKSGHDTVSWYQQALGQGPQFIFQYYEEEERQRGNFPDRFSGHQFPNYSSELNVNALLLGDSALYLCASSTARGSSYEQYFGPGTRLTVT.

This chain connects TRBV7-3 to TRBJ2-5, with TRBD1 identical over 9 bases. The germline V gene has CDR1 SGHTA and CDR2 FQGTGA. The V gene end was trimmed by 5 bases and the J gene end by 4 bases; junction bases not matched to a gene: 2. The CDR3 spans 13 residues. For the CDR3, the DNA is TGTGCCAGCAGCGCGGGACAGGGAGAGACCCAGTACTTC. Protein: CASSAGQGETQYF. Using reference TRBV7-3 and TRBJ2-5 for the parts outside the CDR3, the full variable domain is GAGVSQTPSNKVTEKGKYVELRCDPISGHTALYWYRQSLGQGPEFLIYFQGTGAADDSGLPNDRFFAVRPEGSVSTLKIQRTERGDSAVYLCASSAGQGETQYFGPGTRLLVL.

The rearrangement links TRBV27 to TRBJ2-3; TRBD2 is a possible D gene (7 bases). There are 16 residues in the CDR3. CDR1 and CDR2 from the germline V gene are MNHEY and SMNVEV (reference sequence). V lost 6 bases and J lost 1, with 17 bases in between. The CDR3 loop reads CASRRGGGQGTDTQYF. CDR3 coding DNA: TGTGCCAGCAGAAGAGGGGGGGGCCAAGGCACAGATACGCAGTATTTT.

The chain recombines TRBV6-1 with TRBJ1-1, with 8 bases lining up with TRBD1. Germline CDR1 MNHNS, CDR2 SASEGT. V shed 2 bases, J shed 1 base, and the junction held 15 bases outside the gene matches. The CDR3 contains 19 residues. The CDR3 sequence is CASSEKAPGGPVWNTEAFF. The CDR3, as DNA: TGTGCCAGCAGTGAAAAGGCCCCAGGGGGCCCTGTTTGGAACACTGAAGCTTTCTTT.

The chain couples TRBV5-1 to TRBJ1-4, with D tentatively TRBD1 (6 bases). Germline CDR1 reads SGHRS; CDR2 reads YFSETQ. This CDR3 is 14 amino acids long. The V gene lost 4 bases and the J gene lost 8 bases, with 15 bases spanning the gap. As DNA, the CDR3 is TGCGCCAGCAGCATCCAGGGGACCGGCGAAAAACTGTTTTTT. Its translation: CASSIQGTGEKLFF.

The gene calls are TRBV29-1 and TRBJ1-1, with no clear D. CDR3 length equals 11 residues. Trimming left V 7 bases short and J 0 bases short, with 6 bases between. In germline, CDR1 is SQVTM, CDR2 ANQGSEA. CDR3: CSARVNTEAFF. The CDR3 nucleotides read TGCAGCGCTCGGGTGAACACTGAAGCTTTCTTT.

Written as DNA, the CDR3 is TGTGCCAGCAGTGAAGGGGAACAGGGGGGCTACACCTTC. Protein sequence: CASSEGEQGGYTF. The chain combines TRBV6-1 with TRBJ1-2; 7 bases align to TRBD1. The CDR3 sequence is 13 residues long. Germline CDR1 MNHNS, CDR2 SASEGT. The junction had 4 bases not matched to a gene; V was cut back by 1 base and J by 8 bases.

The chain is built from TRBV5-1 and TRBJ2-5; 8 nucleotides match TRBD2. The CDR3 loop spans 14 amino acids. V gave up 3 bases and J gave up 1 base; unmatched junction bases: 2. Germline V gives CDR1 SGHRS, CDR2 YFSETQ. The CDR3 nucleotides are TGCGCCAGCAGCTCGGGACTAGTCCAAGAGACCCAGTACTTC. Translating it yields CASSSGLVQETQYF.

The J gene is TRBJ1-1, the V gene TRBV5-1; 8 bases align to TRBD1. This CDR3 contains 15 residues. Unmatched junction bases numbered 10, after V lost 4 bases and J lost 5 bases. Germline CDR1 is SGHRS and CDR2 is YFSETQ. The CDR3 loop is CASSGQGARLTEAFF. The CDR3 bases are TGCGCCAGCAGCGGGCAGGGGGCGCGATTAACTGAAGCTTTCTTT.

The V call is TRBV4-3, the J call TRBJ2-7, with TRBD2 matching over 8 bases. The J segment lost 2 bases and the V segment lost 3 bases, leaving 6 bases of the junction unmatched. The germline CDR1 and CDR2 sequences are LGHNA and YSLEER. This CDR3 is 15 amino acids long. The CDR3: CASSQHSGDPYEQYF. DNA of the CDR3: TGCGCCAGCAGCCAGCATAGCGGGGACCCCTACGAGCAGTACTTC.

The chain links TRBV5-1 to TRBJ2-7; 10 nucleotides match TRBD1. V shed 3 bases, J shed 5 bases, and the junction held 5 bases outside the gene matches. There are 14 residues in the CDR3. In germline, CDR1 is SGHRS, CDR2 YFSETQ. The CDR3 bases are TGCGCCAGCAGCTCCGGACAGGGGGTGAACGAGCAGTACTTC. Translated: CASSSGQGVNEQYF. Based on the CDR3 plus reference TRBV5-1 and TRBJ2-7, the full variable domain is KAGVTQTPRYLIKTRGQQVTLSCSPISGHRSVSWYQQTPGQGLQFLFEYFSETQRNKGNFPGRFSGRQFSNSRSEMNVSTLELGDSALYLCASSSGQGVNEQYFGPGTRLTVT.

This clone appeared a few times. This chain uses TRBV7-9 with TRBJ1-1; D uncertain. CDR1 and CDR2 from the germline V gene are SEHNR and FQNEAQ (reference sequence). V lost 3 bases, J lost 4 bases, and 9 bases lay in between. This CDR3 has 13 residues. The chain's CDR3 is CASSFGRATEAFF. In nucleotides, the CDR3 is TGTGCCAGCAGCTTTGGTAGAGCCACTGAAGCTTTCTTT.

V is TRBV7-3 and J is TRBJ2-1, with TRBD2 identical over 8 bases. The length of the CDR3 is 15 residues. V lost 1 base to trimming and J lost 5 bases; unmatched junction nucleotides: 4. CDR1 is SGHTA, CDR2 FQGTGA, per germline. As DNA, the CDR3 is TGTGCCAGCAGCTTAATACGGGGGGGGAACAATGAGCAGTTCTTC. This gives the protein CASSLIRGGNNEQFF. Together with reference TRBV7-3 and TRBJ2-1, the CDR3 gives the full variable domain: GAGVSQTPSNKVTEKGKYVELRCDPISGHTALYWYRQSLGQGPEFLIYFQGTGAADDSGLPNDRFFAVRPEGSVSTLKIQRTERGDSAVYLCASSLIRGGNNEQFFGPGTRLTVL.

The chain recombines TRBV7-3 with TRBJ2-5; TRBD2 matches at 7 bases. Unmatched junction bases numbered 12, after V lost 1 base and J lost 7 bases. Germline V lookup: CDR1 SGHTA, CDR2 FQGTGA. The CDR3 loop spans 16 amino acids. CDR3 DNA sequence: TGTGCCAGCAGCTTAAATGCTGGGCAGGGAGGGTGGACCCAGTACTTC. The encoded protein is CASSLNAGQGGWTQYF.